This passage covers 8 T cell receptor beta chains from one sample sequenced in a study of T-cell reconstitution after alpha-beta-depleted transplantation in children. Construction of the TCRbeta library involved unique molecular identifiers. MiXCR was run by TCRdb on the PCR reads, yielding one entry per CDR3 protein. This table has around 490,000 distinct CDR3 sequences, about an eighth appearing once. This specimen consisted of PBMCs, mostly from graft donor cells, obtained 180 days after TCRalphabeta/CD19-depleted stem cell transplant. All receptors come from a female patient between 2 and 15 years old who had a stem cell transplant for aplastic anemia, so the T cells may come from the graft donor.

A remark on this clonotype: The conserved phenylalanine or tryptophan is not found at the CDR3 terminus, so this likely reflects a read error. The limits of the CDR3 on the DNA are not certain, so only TCRdb's listed CDR3 is given. J is TRBJ2-7 and V is TRBV20-1; TRBD2 is taken as the D call from the table, unchecked against the DNA. Germline lookup yields CDR1 DFQATT and CDR2 SNEGSKA (reference sequence). The CDR3 totals 8 residues, both ends included. CDR3 region: CSAEPPWR.

This clonotype was counted a few times. V usage is TRBV27 and J usage is TRBJ2-1; TRBD2 matches 13 bases. This CDR3 region has 15 residues. Germline loops: CDR1 MNHEY, CDR2 SMNVEV (reference sequence). V was pared by 3 bases and J by 9 bases, with 5 bases of the junction left unmatched. The DNA of the CDR3 is TGTGCCAGCAGTTTCGGACTAGCGGGAGTCCGTGAGCAGTTCTTC. This gives the protein CASSFGLAGVREQFF.

This clonotype was seen only a few times. The rearrangement uses TRBV7-6 and TRBJ1-4; 9 nucleotides line up with TRBD1. The length of the CDR3 is 16 residues. J lost 7 bases, V lost 5 bases, and 11 bases had no gene match. Germline CDR1 is SGHVS and CDR2 is FNYEAQ. CDR3 nucleotide sequence: TGTGCCAGCAGCCCTCGTCGGACAGGGGCGATTGAAAAACTGTTTTTT. It specifies CASSPRRTGAIEKLFF.

This sequence joins TRBV27 and TRBJ1-4, with D perhaps matching TRBD1 (6 bases). This CDR3 region has 16 residues. Germline V gene lookup returns CDR1 MNHEY and CDR2 SMNVEV (reference sequence). V lost 4 bases and J lost 0, with 12 bases in between. The CDR3 sequence: CASSSLTGATNEKLFF. DNA for the CDR3: TGTGCCAGCAGTTCCCTGACAGGTGCAACTAATGAAAAACTGTTTTTT.

This clonotype was detected many times. V gene TRBV6-1 combines with J gene TRBJ2-3; the D gene is possibly TRBD1 (6 bases). CDR1 MNHNS and CDR2 SASEGT come from the germline V gene. This CDR3 spans 14 amino acids. Trimming took 6 bases from V and 1 from J, leaving 11 bases between them. CDR3 amino acids: CASRETGGTDTQYF. CDR3 nucleotide sequence: TGTGCCAGCAGGGAGACAGGAGGCACAGATACGCAGTATTTT.

The J gene is TRBJ2-1, the V gene TRBV12-3 or TRBV12-4; no firm D call. Trimming shortened V by 3 bases and J by 10 bases, and 13 bases separated the two germline ends. The CDR3 is made up of 13 amino acids. The DNA of the CDR3 is TGTGCCAGCAGTTTGCACACTGTCGGAGAGCAGTTCTTC. As protein: CASSLHTVGEQFF.

This clonotype was detected a few times. The chain joins TRBV10-3 to TRBJ2-3, with TRBD2 matching 9 bases. The CDR3 sequence is 15 residues long. The junction had 4 bases not matched to a gene; V was cut back by 6 bases and J by 0 bases. CDR1 and CDR2 (germline): ENHRY, SYGVKD. For the CDR3, the DNA is TGTGCCATCAGCCGAGCGGGAGGTAGCACAGATACGCAGTATTTT. Its translation is CAISRAGGSTDTQYF.

The genes are TRBV9 and TRBJ2-2; D is perhaps TRBD1 (6 bases). The CDR3 length is 16 residues. V shed 2 bases and J shed 7 bases, with 18 bases lying between them. In germline, CDR1 is SGDLS, CDR2 YYNGEE. The DNA for the CDR3 is TGTGCCAGCAGCGTGCACAGGGTGACACGGAGCGGGGAGCTGTTTTTT. It specifies CASSVHRVTRSGELFF.